This is a list of T cell receptor beta chains from one sample in a study of OX40 agonist ivuxolimab in advanced cancers. Here immunoSEQ multiplex PCR was the method, and the copy in TCRdb shows in-frame clones only, minus some. This table holds 45,000 to 65,000 clones, approximately 84% found once. The input for sequencing was CD4+ or CD8+ T cells sorted from blood, taken in a trial of the OX40 agonist ivuxolimab. These receptors came from an adult with an advanced solid tumor such as melanoma, head and neck, liver or kidney cancer. Each CDR3 is given with its conserved first and last residue. Not all rows give a size; the values are once, few, many and, for expanded clones, a class.

TRBJ1-1	TRBV7-9	NA	CASSLVIGNTEAFF
TRBJ2-7	TRBV2	medium-sized	CAAGDGVRAEQYF
TRBJ2-5	TRBV28	NA	CASSLWMRRGLAGKETQYF
TRBJ2-1	TRBV27	NA	CASSSQAGGDGEQFF
TRBJ1-1	TRBV28	NA	CASSLLPGQGWSEAFF
TRBJ1-3	TRBV15	NA	CATSRGTGTGNTIYF
TRBJ1-6	TRBV6-5	NA	CASSAGQDASPLHF
TRBJ1-2	TRBV27	NA	CASSSGGSYGYTF
TRBJ1-2	TRBV27	NA	CASSPDPPNYGYTF
TRBJ1-2	TRBV30	NA	CAVSPPSYGYTF
TRBJ1-4	TRBV19	NA	CASIERGGNGKLFF
TRBJ1-1	TRBV28	NA	CASRISGVAEAFF
TRBJ2-7	TRBV6-1	NA	CASSDARTGYEQYF
TRBJ2-1	TRBV19	once	CASRTGFLRDEQFF
TRBJ2-1	TRBV21-1	NA	CASSSQGPLSPQHEQFF
TRBJ1-1	TRBV28	NA	CASSLQPPGPAFF
TRBJ2-7	TRBV5-1	NA	CASRQASSGSGYEQYF
TRBJ2-7	TRBV7-8	NA	CASSLISSGRGAYEQYF
TRBJ2-2	TRBV6-6	NA	CASSTLGGAAAGELFF
TRBJ1-1	TRBV30	few	CAWERVDTEAFF
TRBJ2-4	TRBV4-1	NA	CASSQVQGPPAKNIQYF
TRBJ2-7	TRBV28	NA	CASMARGLSYEQYF
TRBJ1-1	TRBV5-1	once	CASSEPKNTEAFF
TRBJ2-1	TRBV11-2	once	CASSLEGLEHDEQFF
TRBJ1-6	TRBV5-6	NA	CASLKGAFPSPLHF
TRBJ2-5	TRBV5-1	NA	CASNTGGGETQYF
TRBJ1-3	TRBV6-1	NA	CASTLGGPGNTIYF
TRBJ2-1	TRBV28	NA	CASSLYPGGGVGATNEQFF
TRBJ2-4	TRBV2	NA	CASSWDTTKNIQYF
TRBJ2-3	TRBV4-1	NA	CASSQPVPLSTDTQYF
TRBJ2-6	TRBV29-1	NA	CSVEGSGANVLTF
TRBJ1-4	TRBV27	NA	CASSRGGANEKLFF
TRBJ2-1	TRBV5-1	NA	CASTRTAGTSVEKKQFF